Shown below are 8 T cell receptor beta chains from a single sample sequenced in a study of OX40 agonist ivuxolimab in advanced cancers. Using immunoSEQ multiplex PCR, the repertoire was profiled, and TCRdb retains in-frame clones only, with some absent. The sample includes about 83,000 clones, less than 95% of them seen just once. Sequencing used CD4+ or CD8+ T cells sorted from blood, obtained in a trial of the OX40 agonist ivuxolimab. These receptors all stem from an adult with an advanced solid tumor such as melanoma, head and neck, liver or kidney cancer.

The rearrangement joins TRBV25-1 to TRBJ1-5; D ambiguous. CDR1 is MGHDK and CDR2 is SYGVNS in the germline V gene. This CDR3 contains 18 residues. The V end lost 1 base, the J end lost 5 bases, and 21 bases lay between the germline ends. CDR3 sequence (DNA): TGTGCCAGCAGTGAATTTCTTGGGTTCCCCCGATTGGATCAGCCCCAGCATTTT. Translated, it gives CASSEFLGFPRLDQPQHF.

The gene calls are TRBV29-1 and TRBJ1-1; D might be TRBD1 (6 bases). The CDR3 has 13 amino acids. Trimming took 3 bases from V and 0 from J, leaving 8 bases between them. Germline CDR1 reads SQVTM; CDR2 reads ANQGSEA. This chain's CDR3 is CSVEGGLNTEAFF. Here the CDR3 DNA reads TGCAGCGTTGAGGGGGGCTTGAACACTGAAGCTTTCTTT.

The rearrangement joins TRBV6-5 to TRBJ1-5; D is perhaps TRBD1 (5 bases). Trimming left V 5 bases short and J 0 bases short, with 11 bases between. CDR1 is MNHEY and CDR2 is SVGAGI in the germline V gene. This CDR3 is built from 15 residues. The CDR3 here is CASSIRGASNQPQHF. CDR3 sequence (DNA): TGTGCCAGCAGTATTCGCGGGGCTAGCAATCAGCCCCAGCATTTT.

CDR3 region: CAWSSGLAGAETQYF. CDR3 coding DNA: TGTGCCTGGAGTTCTGGGCTGGCAGGGGCAGAGACCCAGTACTTC. This chain links TRBV30 with TRBJ2-5; perhaps TRBD1 as D (6 bases). Trimming took 2 bases from V and 4 from J, leaving 17 bases between them. The CDR3 sequence is 15 residues long. CDR1 and CDR2 from the germline V gene are GTSNPN and SVGIG (reference sequence).

The V gene is TRBV6-4, the J gene TRBJ1-5; D is unresolved. Deletions cut 3 bases from V and 3 bases from J, with 6 bases between. CDR1 and CDR2 (germline): MRHNA, SNTAGT. The length of the CDR3 is 13 residues. The CDR3 DNA reads as TGTGCCAGCAGTGAATCTGTCAATCAGCCCCAGCATTTT. It encodes CASSESVNQPQHF.

The chain couples TRBV4-2 to TRBJ2-1, with 7 positions matching TRBD2. Trimming removed 2 bases from V and 2 bases from J; junction bases left unmatched: 6. The CDR3 is 16 amino acids. Germline lookup yields CDR1 LGHNA and CDR2 YNFKEQ. This CDR3 is CASSQQLAVTYNEQFF. CDR3 sequence (DNA): TGTGCCAGCAGCCAACAGCTAGCGGTAACCTACAATGAGCAGTTCTTC.

CDR3 sequence (DNA): TGTGCCAGCAGTGGACTTGAGGAGATGAACACTGAAGCTTTCTTT. As protein: CASSGLEEMNTEAFF. The rearrangement uses TRBV25-1 and TRBJ1-1; the D is unclear. Germline assignment: CDR1 MGHDK and CDR2 SYGVNS. The CDR3 consists of 15 residues. Trimming took off 4 bases at V and 0 bases at J, with 12 bases between the two ends.

The rearrangement joins TRBV14 to TRBJ2-4, with D possibly being TRBD1 (6 bases). The CDR3 covers 14 residues. The germline gives CDR1 SGHDN, CDR2 FVKESK. Trimming pared 2 bases from V and 1 base from J, leaving 6 bases between. The CDR3 loop reads CASSQTGAKNIQYF. CDR3 bases: TGTGCCAGCAGCCAAACAGGGGCCAAAAACATTCAGTACTTC.